This entry is about one T cell receptor (beta chain). The sample carries other DNA sequences with the same CDR3. This specimen belongs to a study of OX40 agonist ivuxolimab in advanced cancers. Cycle 7 day 1, cycle 4 day 1, and baseline were the timepoints at which blood was sampled. Generated by immunoSEQ multiplex PCR, the TCRdb table keeps only in-frame clones and is missing some. The sample shows 40,000 or so clones, 88% of them seen only once. This CDR3 is built from 13 residues. The germline V gene encodes CDR1 SGHRS and CDR2 YFSETQ. V was trimmed by 0 bases and J by 4 bases, leaving 4 bases between them.

The TCR originated in an adult with an advanced solid tumor such as melanoma, head and neck, liver or kidney cancer. The gene calls are TRBV5-1 and TRBJ2-2; D remains unclear. The specimen comprised CD4+ or CD8+ T cells sorted from blood, sampled in a trial of the OX40 agonist ivuxolimab. The DNA of the CDR3 is TGCGCCAGCAGCTTGGGGGGCACCGGGGAGCTGTTTTTT. This encodes CASSLGGTGELFF. The full variable domain, in which reference TRBV5-1 and TRBJ2-2 provide the parts outside the CDR3, is KAGVTQTPRYLIKTRGQQVTLSCSPISGHRSVSWYQQTPGQGLQFLFEYFSETQRNKGNFPGRFSGRQFSNSRSEMNVSTLELGDSALYLCASSLGGTGELFFGEGSRLTVL.